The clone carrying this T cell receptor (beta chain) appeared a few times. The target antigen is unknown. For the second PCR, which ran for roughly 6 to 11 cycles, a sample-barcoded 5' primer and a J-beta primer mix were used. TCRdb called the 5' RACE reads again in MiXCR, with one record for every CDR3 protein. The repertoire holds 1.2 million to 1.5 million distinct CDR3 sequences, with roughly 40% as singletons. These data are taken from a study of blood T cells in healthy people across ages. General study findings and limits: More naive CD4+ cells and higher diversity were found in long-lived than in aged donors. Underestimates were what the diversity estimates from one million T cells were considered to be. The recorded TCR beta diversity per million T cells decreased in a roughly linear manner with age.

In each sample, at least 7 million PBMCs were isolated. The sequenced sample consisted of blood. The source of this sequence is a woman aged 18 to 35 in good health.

CDR3 region: CSARPPGLQETQYF. CDR3 nucleotide sequence: TGCAGTGCTAGACCCCCGGGACTGCAAGAGACCCAGTACTTC. The J gene is TRBJ2-5, the V gene TRBV20-1; possible D gene TRBD2, 6 bases. From germline, CDR1 is DFQATT and CDR2 SNEGSKA (reference sequence). Trimming cost V 2 bases and J 2 bases, with 12 bases left between them. CDR3 size: 14 residues.